The sequence of this TCR beta chain was determined in a study of T cells in Graves' hyperthyroidism and ophthalmopathy. Study-wide background: Peripheral blood sampling occurred at initial diagnosis, before any treatment. Whole-study findings and limits: Most thyroid clonotypes expanded above 0.001 were also detected in blood. Ophthalmopathy could be told apart from stable hyperthyroidism with a 13 V-J model.

The CDR3 has 14 amino acids. Per the germline V gene, CDR1 is SGHRS and CDR2 is YFSETQ. V lost 1 base to trimming and J lost 5 bases; unmatched junction nucleotides: 6. In its sample, this clonotype was seen a few times. What it binds is unknown. Amplification yielded TCR beta CDR3 regions, with RNA transcripts as the source. Initially, a first-round RT-PCR of the TCR CDR3 employed the HTBI primer set. TCRdb re-called the multiplex PCR reads through MiXCR, storing one row per CDR3 protein. The repertoire holds approximately 400,000 distinct CDR3 sequences, with around 14% as singletons. The V call is TRBV5-1, the J call TRBJ2-7, with 7 bases that match TRBD1. Source material: blood. This sequence was found in a woman aged 60-75 years with Graves' hyperthyroidism. The CDR3 reads CASSLTQQGNEQYF. The CDR3 coding sequence is TGCGCCAGCAGCTTGACTCAACAGGGGAACGAGCAGTACTTC.